This passage covers 3 T cell receptor beta chains from one sample sequenced in a study of T cells in Graves' hyperthyroidism and ophthalmopathy. Researchers took RNA transcripts and amplified the TCR beta CDR3 regions from them. The HTBI primer set served for first-round RT-PCR of the TCR CDR3. TCRdb itself ran the multiplex PCR reads through MiXCR, one entry per CDR3 protein. The sample carries 600,000 to 900,000 distinct CDR3 sequences, about 15% recorded once. Sequenced: blood. Receptors originate from a man between 18 and 29 years old with Graves' hyperthyroidism.

Concerning this clonotype: This may stem from a read error, because a much larger clone lies one nucleotide away. The rearrangement joins TRBV14 to TRBJ1-1; D not certain. This CDR3 has 14 amino acids. V was pared by 2 bases and J by 2 bases, with 9 bases between. Germline loops: CDR1 SGHDN, CDR2 FVKESK. The CDR3 DNA follows: TGTGCCAGCAGCCAACACAGTTCTAACACTGAAGCTTTCTTT. It specifies CASSQHSSNTEAFF.

This clonotype was observed many times. The chain is built from TRBV28 and TRBJ2-7; D ambiguous. CDR1 and CDR2 from the germline V gene are MDHEN and SYDVKM. Between the trimmed V and J ends, which lost 5 bases and 5 bases, there was a span of 19 bases. The CDR3 extends over 15 amino acids. CDR3 coding DNA: TGTGCCAGCAGTCCCCTAACTACGATGTCGGACGAGCAGTACTTC. Its translation: CASSPLTTMSDEQYF. Full variable domain (rest looked up from reference TRBV28 and TRBJ2-7): DVKVTQSSRYLVKRTGEKVFLECVQDMDHENMFWYRQDPGLGLRLIYFSYDVKMKEKGDIPEGYSVSREKKERFSLILESASTNQTSMYLCASSPLTTMSDEQYFGPGTRLTVT.

J is TRBJ1-2 and V is TRBV24-1; 8 positions match TRBD1. This CDR3 spans 15 amino acids. Germline lookup yields CDR1 KGHDR and CDR2 SFDVKD. J lost 4 bases, V lost 5 bases, and 8 bases had no gene match. The CDR3 here is CATSASRGLSYGYTF. The DNA for the CDR3 is TGTGCCACCAGTGCGTCCAGGGGGCTGAGCTATGGCTACACCTTC.